This TCR beta chain was observed in a study of CD8+ T cells in alopecia areata. About the study: Treated patients received oral tofacitinib, 5 to 10 mg twice daily. Tofacitinib continued for 6 to 18 months and was then withheld for 6 months. Overall study findings and caveats: Clarity of TCR sharing across patients fell short of that in mice, possibly HLA-related.

V lost 6 bases and J lost 5, with 25 bases in between. This CDR3 region has 17 residues. Germline loops: CDR1 MNHEY, CDR2 SMNVEV (reference sequence). Sequencing templates came from extracted RNA that was reverse transcribed into cDNA. The method was immunoSEQ multiplex PCR; TCRdb's version includes in-frame clones alone and lacks a portion of them. This sample carries 150,000 to 200,000 clones, 50% to 75% of them seen once, and the ten largest clones take roughly 15%. Alopecia areata patients provided lesional scalp punch biopsies and peripheral blood, both collected for the study. This clone was seen a few times. What it binds is unknown.

The gene calls are TRBV27 and TRBJ1-1, with a possible D match to TRBD1 (6 bases). The receptor was isolated from a human donor with alopecia areata. This specimen was CD4+ T cells sorted from blood, taken at week 0. As DNA, the CDR3 is TGTGCCAGCAGCGGGTTAAATTGGGGGGGCGGATGGACTGAAGCTTTCTTT. This codes for CASSGLNWGGGWTEAFF.